Shown below are 17 T cell receptor beta chains from a single sample sequenced in a study of regulatory T cells in long-lasting Graves disease. Researchers made TCR beta libraries by using iRepertoire HTBI primers and running Arm-PCR on CDR3 regions. Via MiXCR, TCRdb re-called the multiplex PCR reads, giving one row per CDR3 protein. The table shows some 370,000 distinct CDR3 sequences, with around 21% occurring only once. Described time point: persistent/refractory GD, antithyroid drugs over 5 years with positive TRAb. After RNA was extracted from PBMCs, the TCR library was made from it. Source: peripheral blood mononuclear cells (PBMCs), taken when the disease was refractory, from a patient treated with antithyroid drugs. The receptor source for this set is a female donor with Graves disease.

This clonotype has ten or more counts. The chain uses TRBV28 and TRBJ2-7; 8 nucleotides match TRBD1. The CDR3 totals 13 residues. CDR1 MDHEN and CDR2 SYDVKM come from the germline V gene. Trimming cost V 8 bases and J 6 bases; bases outside gene matches: 9. CDR3 DNA sequence: TGTGCCAGCGGCGCGGGACAGGTTAGCGAGCAGTACTTC. This translates into CASGAGQVSEQYF.

This clonotype was seen many times. The chain recombines TRBV2 with TRBJ1-1; a possible D gene is TRBD1 (6 bases). Looked up from germline, CDR1 is SNHLY and CDR2 is FYNNEI. The V gene lost 7 bases and the J gene lost 1 base, with 16 bases spanning the gap. CDR3 length equals 15 residues. The chain's CDR3 is CASTEDRSSNTEAFF. As DNA, the CDR3 is TGTGCCAGCACCGAAGACAGGTCCTCGAACACTGAAGCTTTCTTT.

The sample holds many counts of this clonotype. The chain uses TRBV12-5 and TRBJ1-1; D remains unclear. The CDR3 length is 14 residues. Germline V CDR1 and CDR2: LGHNT, FRNRAP. V lost 8 bases and J 3 bases, leaving 16 bases between the germline ends. The chain's CDR3 is CASSDPPGDTEAFF. CDR3 in DNA: TGTGCTAGTTCTGACCCCCCTGGGGACACTGAAGCTTTCTTT.

The V gene is TRBV25-1, the J gene TRBJ2-7; tentatively, D is TRBD2 (6 bases). In germline, CDR1 is MGHDK, CDR2 SYGVNS. This CDR3 spans 16 amino acids. V lost 0 bases and J lost 0, with 12 bases in between. The CDR3 spells CASSEYGGTSSYEQYF. The CDR3 region has the DNA TGTGCCAGCAGTGAATATGGAGGGACCAGCTCCTACGAGCAGTACTTC.

Notes on this clonotype: This may be a read error, as it is one base from a much larger clone. V gene TRBV7-2 combines with J gene TRBJ2-5; possibly TRBD2 for D (5 bases). Trimming took off 4 bases at V and 5 bases at J, with 26 bases between the two ends. The CDR3 is 18 amino acids. Germline CDR1 SGHTA, CDR2 FQGNSA. CDR3 coding DNA: TGTGCCAGCAGCTCGGCATATGCCATGGGAGTTGGTAAGGAGACCCAGTACTTC. It translates to CASSSAYAMGVGKETQYF.

This clonotype was counted once. The chain links TRBV6-2 or TRBV6-3 to TRBJ1-1, with TRBD1 matching 8 bases. CDR3 length equals 14 residues. Per germline, CDR1 MNHEY and CDR2 SVGEGT. V trimming: 3 bases; J trimming: 4 bases; junction bases outside the gene matches: 4. CDR3 DNA: TGTGCCAGCAGTTATGCCAGGGGGCTCACTGAAGCTTTCTTT. This encodes CASSYARGLTEAFF.

This clonotype was counted ten times or more. The chain recombines TRBV12-3 or TRBV12-4 with TRBJ1-2; the D is unclear. CDR3 length: 15 amino acids. The V end lost 2 bases, the J end lost 0 bases, and 10 bases lay between the germline ends. Written as DNA, the CDR3 is TGTGCCAGCAGTTTAAAGGACGGGCCTAACTATGGCTACACCTTC. Its protein product is CASSLKDGPNYGYTF.

V is TRBV12-3 or TRBV12-4 and J is TRBJ2-3; D not certain. V shed 7 bases and J shed 5 bases, with 7 bases lying between them. The CDR3 is made up of 11 amino acids. The CDR3 sequence: CASMGVDTQYF. The CDR3 DNA reads as TGTGCCAGCATGGGCGTAGATACGCAGTATTTT.

V usage is TRBV7-8 and J usage is TRBJ2-7; 9 bases match TRBD1. Trimming cost V 4 bases and J 5 bases; bases outside gene matches: 6. There are 14 residues in the CDR3. CDR1 and CDR2 from the germline V gene are SGHVS and FQNEAQ. CDR3 residues: CASSSRDRVHEQYF. CDR3 in DNA: TGTGCCAGCAGCTCCCGGGACAGGGTTCACGAGCAGTACTTC.

The rearrangement joins TRBV2 to TRBJ2-7, with a tentative D call TRBD1 (7 bases). Per the germline V gene, CDR1 is SNHLY and CDR2 is FYNNEI. The CDR3 loop spans 14 amino acids. Between the trimmed V and J ends, which lost 2 bases and 3 bases, there was a span of 11 bases. The CDR3 DNA reads as TGTGCCAGCAGTGAACAGGGGGGATTCTACGAGCAGTACTTC. This translates into CASSEQGGFYEQYF.

The chain carries TRBV6-1 and TRBJ2-2; D is unclear. This CDR3 comprises 15 residues. V lost 5 bases and J lost 4, with 14 bases in between. Germline V gene lookup returns CDR1 MNHNS and CDR2 SASEGT. The DNA for the CDR3 is TGTGCCAGCAGTCCAGGTTTATCGAGCACCGGGGAGCTGTTTTTT. It translates to CASSPGLSSTGELFF.

Only a few counts were recorded for this clonotype. This chain joins TRBV7-8 and TRBJ1-2; 9 bases align to TRBD1. The CDR3 has 16 residues. The J segment lost 4 bases and the V segment lost 0 bases, leaving 6 bases of the junction unmatched. In germline, CDR1 is SGHVS, CDR2 FQNEAQ. Written as DNA, the CDR3 is TGTGCCAGCAGCTTAGCCGAACAGGGGGCCAGCTATGGCTACACCTTC. It is translated as CASSLAEQGASYGYTF. Looking up the rest from reference TRBV7-8 and TRBJ1-2 gives the full variable domain: GAGVSQSPRYKVAKRGQDVALRCDPISGHVSLFWYQQALGQGPEFLTYFQNEAQLDKSGLPSDRFFAERPEGSVSTLKIQRTQQEDSAVYLCASSLAEQGASYGYTFGSGTRLTVV.

This clonotype was recorded at least ten times. The chain couples TRBV11-2 to TRBJ2-7; 7 bases are shared with TRBD1. This CDR3 is built from 16 residues. Germline V gives CDR1 SGHAT, CDR2 FQNNGV. With V trimmed by 1 base and J by 0 bases, 6 bases remained unmatched. In DNA form, the CDR3 reads TGTGCCAGCAGCTTAGGCCGGGACAGAGGCTCCTACGAGCAGTACTTC. Amino acid sequence: CASSLGRDRGSYEQYF. Variable domain in full (rest from reference TRBV11-2 and TRBJ2-7): EAGVAQSPRYKIIEKRQSVAFWCNPISGHATLYWYQQILGQGPKLLIQFQNNGVVDDSQLPKDRFSAERLKGVDSTLKIQPAKLEDSAVYLCASSLGRDRGSYEQYFGPGTRLTVT.

The rearrangement links TRBV6-9 to TRBJ1-1; possible D gene TRBD1, 6 bases. The CDR3 runs to 20 residues. V was pared by 3 bases and J by 0 bases, with 26 bases between. CDR1 is MNHGY, CDR2 SVAAGI, per germline. The DNA for the CDR3 is TGTGCCAGCAGTTACCCGAAGGACAGCTTATATACCATCATGAACACTGAAGCTTTCTTT. It specifies CASSYPKDSLYTIMNTEAFF.

In this sample, this clonotype turned up many times. The CDR3 region has the DNA TGTGCCAGCAGCTTAGTGGCAGCCTACGAGCAGTACTTC. It is translated as CASSLVAAYEQYF. This chain connects TRBV11-2 to TRBJ2-7; D call uncertain. CDR3 length: 13 residues. Trimming shortened V by 1 base and J by 2 bases, and 6 bases separated the two germline ends. Germline CDR1 reads SGHAT; CDR2 reads FQNNGV.

The chain is built from TRBV9 and TRBJ2-5; 9 positions agree with TRBD1. J was trimmed by 5 bases and V by 4 bases; bases with no gene match: 9. The CDR3 loop spans 15 amino acids. CDR1 and CDR2 (germline): SGDLS, YYNGEE. The CDR3 is CASSSPGGQGETQYF. CDR3 in DNA: TGTGCCAGCAGCTCCCCCGGTGGACAGGGGGAGACCCAGTACTTC.

The rearrangement joins TRBV7-9 to TRBJ1-1; TRBD1 is a possible D gene (6 bases). The CDR3 totals 11 residues. V was shortened by 4 bases and J by 8 bases, with 8 bases between the two germline ends. Per germline, CDR1 SEHNR and CDR2 FQNEAQ (reference sequence). CDR3 nucleotide sequence: TGTGCCAGCAGCTCCGGACAGGAAGCTTTCTTT. Its translation: CASSSGQEAFF.